This entry lists 22 T cell receptor beta chains sequenced from one sample in a study of Graves' ophthalmopathy and Graves' hyperthyroidism. Amplification of TCR beta CDR3 regions used RNA transcripts. In the first round, RT-PCR was carried out with HTBI primers, and a multiplex PCR formed the second round. MiXCR was run by TCRdb on the multiplex PCR reads, yielding one entry per CDR3 protein. Of over 650,000 distinct CDR3 sequences detected, roughly 41% appear once; the ten largest clones hold roughly 3%. Sequencing used peripheral blood. These receptors originate from an adult man with Graves' ophthalmopathy.

Points on this clonotype: No conserved phenylalanine or tryptophan is present at the end of the CDR3, so a read error is the likely explanation. The gene calls are TRBV4-1 and TRBJ2-7; TRBD1 aligns across 9 bases. Per germline, CDR1 MGHRA and CDR2 YSYEKL. The CDR3 length is 15 residues. The V segment lost 6 bases and the J segment 0 bases; nucleotides outside the gene matches: 6. CDR3 DNA: TGCGCCAGCAGACCGACAGGGGGTCCCTCCTACGAGCAGTACTGC. It encodes CASRPTGGPSYEQYC.

This clonotype showed up many times. The chain carries TRBV5-1 and TRBJ1-4; TRBD1 matches 7 bases. CDR1 and CDR2 from the germline V gene are SGHRS and YFSETQ. CDR3 length: 14 residues. The ends lost 5 bases at V and 6 bases at J; junction bases unmatched: 7. CDR3 DNA sequence: TGCGCCAGCAGGATGAGACAGGGTTATGAAAAACTGTTTTTT. Translated: CASRMRQGYEKLFF.

This clonotype was seen a single time. V is TRBV20-1 and J is TRBJ1-4; the D gene is possibly TRBD1 (6 bases). Germline V gene lookup returns CDR1 DFQATT and CDR2 SNEGSKA (reference sequence). Deletions cut 2 bases from V and 0 bases from J, with 22 bases between. The CDR3 has 19 amino acids. In nucleotides, the CDR3 is TGCAGTGCTAGACCTACGGGACACCACTCCTCTGCAACTAATGAAAAACTGTTTTTT. It encodes CSARPTGHHSSATNEKLFF.

Many counts were recorded for this clonotype. The chain recombines TRBV15 with TRBJ1-5; a weak D match, TRBD1 (5 bases). Germline lookup yields CDR1 LNHNV and CDR2 YYDKDF (reference sequence). V lost 0 bases and J lost 4, with 10 bases in between. This CDR3 has 15 amino acids. The CDR3 reads CATSRDSGGNQPQHF. As DNA, the CDR3 is TGTGCCACCAGCAGAGATTCTGGGGGAAATCAGCCCCAGCATTTT. The complete variable domain, with remaining parts taken from reference TRBV15 and TRBJ1-5, reads DAMVIQNPRYQVTQFGKPVTLSCSQTLNHNVMYWYQQKSSQAPKLLFHYYDKDFNNEADTPDNFQSRRPNTSFCFLDIRSPGLGDTAMYLCATSRDSGGNQPQHFGDGTRLSIL.

V usage is TRBV12-1 and J usage is TRBJ2-2; the table's D call, TRBD1, has no DNA check behind it. TRBV12-1 is described as a pseudogene. The CDR3 runs 17 residues. The CDR3 DNA follows: TGTGCCAGCAGCTTTCAGTCAGGGGGCGCCTTCGGCGGGGAGCTGTTTTTT. Translation: CASSFQSGGAFGGELFF.

This clonotype occurred a few times. The chain couples TRBV5-1 to TRBJ2-7; 7 bases agree with TRBD1. J was trimmed by 3 bases and V by 4 bases; bases with no gene match: 10. The germline CDR1 and CDR2 sequences are SGHRS and YFSETQ. This CDR3 comprises 15 residues. The chain's CDR3 is CASSLGTDSFYEQYF. As DNA, the CDR3 is TGCGCCAGCAGCCTTGGGACAGATAGCTTCTACGAGCAGTACTTC.

Comments on this clonotype: This likely comes from a read error, as the CDR3 has no conserved phenylalanine or tryptophan at its end. The chain employs TRBV24-1 and TRBJ1-5; a weak D match, TRBD1 (5 bases). CDR1 is KGHDR, CDR2 SFDVKD, per germline. Between the trimmed V and J ends, which lost 11 bases and 3 bases, there was a span of 13 bases. CDR3 length: 13 amino acids. CDR3 coding DNA: TGTGCCAGCTCAGACAGCCACAATCAGCCCCAGCATTTA. Protein product: CASSDSHNQPQHL.

The V gene is TRBV11-2, the J gene TRBJ1-6; D not resolved. The CDR3 length is 17 residues. Trimming cost V 0 bases and J 0 bases, with 9 bases left between them. Germline values: CDR1 SGHAT, CDR2 FQNNGV. In DNA, the CDR3 is TGTGCCAGCAGCTTAGATCGTACGGACTCCTATAATTCACCCCTCCACTTT. It codes for CASSLDRTDSYNSPLHF.

This clonotype was recorded once. The V gene is TRBV10-3, the J gene TRBJ1-6; 8 bases agree with TRBD1. Germline V gives CDR1 ENHRY, CDR2 SYGVKD. The CDR3 runs 14 residues. The junction had 7 bases not matched to a gene; V was cut back by 11 bases and J by 4 bases. The DNA of the CDR3 is TGTGCCGGACAGGGCAGTTTGTATAATTCACCCCTCCACTTT. Encoded protein: CAGQGSLYNSPLHF.

Many counts were recorded for this clonotype. V gene TRBV7-9 combines with J gene TRBJ2-5; TRBD2 aligns across 7 bases. Looked up from germline, CDR1 is SEHNR and CDR2 is FQNEAQ (reference sequence). The CDR3 is made up of 14 amino acids. Trimming removed 5 bases from V and 5 bases from J; junction bases left unmatched: 8. The CDR3 DNA sequence: TGTGCCAGCAGCCCACGGACTAGTGGGGAGACCCAGTACTTC. The encoded protein is CASSPRTSGETQYF.

This clonotype has a count of ten or more. This chain links TRBV2 with TRBJ2-7; 10 bases fit TRBD1. V shed 6 bases, J shed 4 bases, and the junction held 6 bases outside the gene matches. This CDR3 spans 14 amino acids. Germline loops: CDR1 SNHLY, CDR2 FYNNEI. CDR3 DNA sequence: TGTGCCAGCAGGGGGACAGGGGCGACGTACGAGCAGTACTTC. This sequence encodes CASRGTGATYEQYF.

The chain employs TRBV20-1 and TRBJ2-7; 8 bases align to TRBD2. The germline gives CDR1 DFQATT, CDR2 SNEGSKA (reference sequence). The CDR3 is 13 amino acids. In DNA form, the CDR3 reads TGCAGCGTAACCGGGACTAGTGACTACGAGCAGTACTTC. Translated, it gives CSVTGTSDYEQYF.

This clonotype has more than one count but fewer than ten. The V and J genes are TRBV6-4 and TRBJ2-2, with unresolved D. The V and J ends lost 8 bases and 1 base respectively, with 5 bases between them. Germline CDR1 is MRHNA and CDR2 is SNTAGT. The CDR3 runs 12 residues. CDR3 sequence reads: CASCKNTGELFF. The CDR3, as DNA: TGTGCCAGCTGCAAGAACACCGGGGAGCTGTTTTTT.

This clonotype was counted ten times or more. The V call is TRBV7-2, the J call TRBJ1-2; possible D gene TRBD1, 5 bases. In germline, CDR1 is SGHTA, CDR2 FQGNSA. This CDR3 has 13 residues. Trimming took off 4 bases at V and 4 bases at J, with 10 bases between the two ends. The CDR3 sequence: CASSSGTTYGYTF. DNA of the CDR3: TGTGCCAGCAGCTCTGGGACGACCTATGGCTACACCTTC.

V usage is TRBV7-6 and J usage is TRBJ2-2; D is perhaps TRBD2 (6 bases). V was clipped by 2 bases and J by 8 bases, with 12 bases between them. In germline, CDR1 is SGHVS, CDR2 FNYEAQ. The CDR3 has 14 residues. The chain's CDR3 is CASSLWAGTGELFF. In DNA form, the CDR3 reads TGTGCCAGCAGCTTATGGGCGGGAACAGGGGAGCTGTTTTTT.

This clonotype was detected many times. The rearrangement uses TRBV29-1 and TRBJ2-6, with D perhaps given as TRBD1 or TRBD2 (5 bases each). The V end lost 4 bases, the J end lost 0 bases, and 13 bases lay between the germline ends. CDR3 length: 16 amino acids. CDR1 is SQVTM and CDR2 is ANQGSEA in the germline V gene. This CDR3 is CSVAGTQSSGANVLTF. CDR3 nucleotides: TGCAGCGTTGCCGGGACCCAGTCCTCTGGGGCCAACGTCCTGACTTTC.

This clonotype was found a few times. The junction and the germline gene differ at one end; a read error may be behind it. The rearrangement uses TRBV11-2 and TRBJ2-7, with 7 nucleotides matching TRBD1. This CDR3 region has 14 residues. Germline CDR1 and CDR2: SGHAT and FQNNGV. The CDR3 DNA follows: TGCGCCAGCAGCATGAACAGGGGACCCCACGAGCAGTACTTC. Protein product: CASSMNRGPHEQYF.

The chain uses TRBV7-9 and TRBJ1-2; D gene ambiguous. Germline V gene lookup returns CDR1 SEHNR and CDR2 FQNEAQ (reference sequence). Trimming cost V 3 bases and J 8 bases, with 10 bases left between them. The CDR3 consists of 12 residues. CDR3 DNA sequence: TGTGCCAGCAGCTTCAGTCCTAGCGGCTACACCTTC. Its protein product is CASSFSPSGYTF.

This clonotype appeared many times. V usage is TRBV5-1 and J usage is TRBJ1-1; D is unclear. Germline V gene data show CDR1 as SGHRS and CDR2 as YFSETQ. V lost 4 bases and J 0 bases, leaving 10 bases between the germline ends. The CDR3 has 14 amino acids. The CDR3 protein is CASSVTEMNTEAFF. The CDR3 region has the DNA TGCGCCAGCAGCGTGACGGAGATGAACACTGAAGCTTTCTTT.

In its sample, this clonotype was seen once. J is TRBJ2-2 and V is TRBV29-1; 11 bases match TRBD2. Germline assignment: CDR1 SQVTM and CDR2 ANQGSEA. The CDR3 extends over 15 amino acids. V shed 7 bases and J 5 bases; nucleotides not matched to a gene: 9. CDR3 loop: CSGTSGSGGTGELFF. DNA of the CDR3: TGCAGCGGAACTAGCGGGAGCGGGGGTACCGGGGAGCTGTTTTTT.

This clonotype showed up many times. The chain links TRBV2 to TRBJ2-5; the D gene is possibly TRBD2 (5 bases). CDR3 size: 14 residues. Germline loops: CDR1 SNHLY, CDR2 FYNNEI. The V end lost 6 bases, the J end lost 1 base, and 12 bases lay between the germline ends. CDR3 protein: CASREANSQETQYF. The CDR3 region has the DNA TGTGCCAGCAGGGAGGCGAATTCCCAAGAGACCCAGTACTTC.

The chain combines TRBV29-1 with TRBJ2-7; D perhaps matches TRBD1 (6 bases). The germline V gene has CDR1 SQVTM and CDR2 ANQGSEA. V lost 6 bases, J lost 6 bases, and 18 bases lay in between. The CDR3 totals 13 residues. This chain's CDR3 is CSVPRQGTTEQYF. In DNA form, the CDR3 reads TGCAGCGTCCCCAGGCAGGGGACCACCGAGCAGTACTTC.